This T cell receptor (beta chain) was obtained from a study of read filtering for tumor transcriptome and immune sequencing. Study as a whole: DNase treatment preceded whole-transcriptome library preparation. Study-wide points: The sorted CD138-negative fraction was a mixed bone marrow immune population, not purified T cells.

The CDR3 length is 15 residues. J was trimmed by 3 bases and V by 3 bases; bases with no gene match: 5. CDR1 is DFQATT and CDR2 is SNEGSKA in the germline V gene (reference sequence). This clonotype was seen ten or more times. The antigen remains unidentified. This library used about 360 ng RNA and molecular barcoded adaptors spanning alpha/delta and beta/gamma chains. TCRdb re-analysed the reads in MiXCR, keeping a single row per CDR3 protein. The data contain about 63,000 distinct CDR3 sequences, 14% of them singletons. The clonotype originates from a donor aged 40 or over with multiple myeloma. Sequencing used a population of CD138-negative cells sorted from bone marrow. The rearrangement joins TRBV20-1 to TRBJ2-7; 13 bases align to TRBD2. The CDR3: CSASRTSGSYYEQYF. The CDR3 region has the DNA TGCAGTGCTAGTCGGACTAGCGGGAGCTACTACGAGCAGTACTTC.